This is a list of T cell receptor beta chains from one sample in a study of cytomegalovirus exposure and HLA in healthy donors. Profiling relied on immunoSEQ multiplex PCR, and the TCRdb table lists in-frame clones only, not all of them. The sample holds approximately 160,000 clones, roughly 74% seen once. Material: PBMCs. All receptors come from a male donor in good health and CMV-seronegative. CDR3s include the opening cysteine and the closing phenylalanine or tryptophan. A D gene is named only where the DNA matches it firmly. Rows give clone size only sometimes, using once, few, many, or a class for an expanded clone.

clone size	D gene	V gene	CDR3 length	J gene	CDR3 protein	CDR3 DNA
.	TRBD1	TRBV5-1	17	TRBJ1-2	CASSLKTTGTGHNGYTF	TGCGCCAGCAGCTTAAAAACTACCGGGACAGGTCACAATGGCTACACCTTC
.	.	TRBV6-5	14	TRBJ2-1	CASSYSEGPSEQFF	TGTGCCAGCAGTTACTCGGAGGGCCCGAGTGAGCAGTTCTTC
.	.	TRBV7-3	14	TRBJ1-6	CASSYTGSASPLHF	TGTGCCAGCAGTTATACAGGTTCGGCTTCACCCCTCCACTTT
.	TRBD2	TRBV27	16	TRBJ2-5	CASSLLAGEPQETQYF	TGTGCCAGCAGTCTCCTAGCGGGAGAGCCCCAAGAGACCCAGTACTTC
few	.	TRBV11-3	14	TRBJ2-2	CASSLTGNTGELFF	TGTGCCAGCAGCTTAACAGGAAACACCGGGGAGCTGTTTTTT
.	TRBD2	TRBV2	15	TRBJ2-1	CASTEEGLAYNEQFF	TGTGCCAGCACCGAGGAGGGACTAGCCTACAATGAGCAGTTCTTC
.	.	TRBV6-5	13	TRBJ2-5	CASSNPGSETQYF	TGTGCCAGCAGTAACCCGGGGTCGGAGACCCAGTACTTC
.	.	TRBV4-1	12	TRBJ1-4	CASSQDFDGKFF	TGCGCCAGCAGCCAAGATTTCGACGGGAAATTCTTT
.	TRBD2	TRBV27	15	TRBJ2-3	CATNTLAGSTDTQYF	TGTGCCACCAATACTCTAGCGGGGAGCACAGATACGCAGTATTTT
.	TRBD1	TRBV6-4	14	TRBJ1-1	CASSRGTGATEAFF	TGTGCCAGCAGTCGCGGGACAGGGGCCACTGAAGCTTTCTTT
.	TRBD1	TRBV5-1	15	TRBJ2-7	CASSLGGTADYEQYF	TGCGCCAGCAGCTTGGGTGGGACAGCGGACTACGAGCAGTACTTC
.	.	TRBV5-1	16	TRBJ2-1	CASSLAGQGTYNEQFF	TGCGCCAGCAGCTTGGCCGGGCAGGGCACCTACAATGAGCAGTTCTTC
.	.	TRBV5-1	14	TRBJ2-3	CASSPAGRTDTQYF	TGCGCCAGCAGCCCCGCGGGCCGCACAGATACGCAGTATTTT
.	TRBD1	TRBV28	12	TRBJ1-2	CASRGQVYGYTF	TGTGCCAGCAGGGGACAGGTTTATGGCTACACCTTC
once	TRBD1	TRBV5-4	14	TRBJ2-7	CASSTGQGGYEQYF	TGTGCCAGCAGTACGGGACAGGGGGGGTACGAGCAGTACTTC
.	.	TRBV5-1	16	TRBJ2-2	CASSYSGTRTAGELFF	TGCGCCAGCAGCTATTCCGGGACACGTACCGCCGGGGAGCTGTTTTTT
.	TRBD2	TRBV27	16	TRBJ2-5	CASSRGLAGGLETQYF	TGTGCCAGCAGTCGAGGACTAGCGGGGGGCCTGGAGACCCAGTACTTC
once	.	TRBV19	14	TRBJ1-1	CASNRAQDPTEAFF	TGTGCCAGTAATAGAGCACAGGATCCCACTGAAGCTTTCTTT
.	.	TRBV5-1	11	TRBJ2-5	CASRSQETQYF	TGCGCCAGCAGGTCTCAAGAGACCCAGTACTTC
few	TRBD1	TRBV5-1	16	TRBJ1-1	CASKADRGTQNTEAFF	TGCGCCAGCAAGGCGGACAGGGGTACCCAGAACACTGAAGCTTTCTTT
.	TRBD1	TRBV10-3	14	TRBJ1-3	CAISTGGNGNTIYF	TGTGCCATCAGTACAGGGGGCAATGGAAACACCATATATTTT
.	TRBD2	TRBV7-7	13	TRBJ2-1	CASSLGGGNEQFF	TGTGCCAGCAGCTTAGGCGGGGGGAATGAGCAGTTCTTC
.	TRBD2	TRBV5-1	16	TRBJ2-3	CASQAGLITSTDTQYF	TGCGCCAGTCAAGCGGGGCTAATCACTAGCACAGATACACAGTATTTT
.	.	TRBV7-6	16	TRBJ1-2	CASSLTAGGEIRGYTF	TGTGCCAGCAGCTTAACCGCGGGAGGGGAAATTCGTGGCTACACCTTC
.	TRBD2	TRBV4-2	16	TRBJ2-1	CASSQGTSGSTGEQFF	TGTGCCAGCAGCCAAGGAACTAGCGGGAGTACGGGTGAGCAGTTCTTC
once	TRBD2	TRBV27	14	TRBJ2-5	CASRTTGTRRSQYF	TGTGCCAGCAGGACAACCGGGACTAGGAGGTCCCAGTACTTC
.	.	TRBV6-1	14	TRBJ1-5	CASSPTEGFQPQHF	TGTGCCAGCAGCCCCACGGAGGGCTTTCAGCCCCAGCATTTT
.	TRBD2	TRBV7-2	15	TRBJ2-5	CASSLGGLAKETQYF	TGTGCCAGCAGCCTAGGGGGACTAGCCAAGGAGACCCAGTACTTC
.	.	TRBV7-9	14	TRBJ2-1	CASSLGVQGREQFF	TGTGCCAGCAGCTTAGGAGTCCAGGGCCGGGAGCAGTTCTTC
few	TRBD2	TRBV11-2	13	TRBJ2-1	CASSLDQAGGLFF	TGTGCCAGCAGCTTAGATCAAGCGGGAGGACTGTTCTTC
.	.	TRBV6-5	14	TRBJ1-2	CAASPLQRGGGYTF	TGTGCCGCATCACCACTACAACGGGGGGGAGGCTACACCTTC
.	.	TRBV2	13	TRBJ1-6	CASITTENSPLHF	TGTGCCAGCATTACGACTGAAAATTCACCCCTCCACTTT
.	TRBD1	TRBV11-2	17	TRBJ1-3	CASSLDLAGGSGNTIYF	TGTGCCAGCAGCTTAGATCTTGCAGGGGGCTCTGGAAACACCATATATTTT
.	TRBD1	TRBV10-3	13	TRBJ1-2	CAISAGTGGGYTF	TGTGCCATCAGTGCCGGGACAGGGGGAGGCTACACCTTC
.	.	TRBV7-7	13	TRBJ2-7	CASSLDSSYEQYF	TGTGCCAGCAGCCTGGACAGCAGCTACGAGCAGTACTTC
.	.	TRBV19	16	TRBJ1-5	CASSLREQRGNQPQHF	TGTGCCAGTAGTCTGCGGGAGCAGCGAGGCAATCAGCCCCAGCATTTT
few	TRBD1	TRBV5-8	17	TRBJ1-1	CASSLRLTGWGNTEAFF	TGTGCCAGCAGCTTGCGGTTGACAGGGTGGGGGAACACTGAAGCTTTCTTT
.	.	TRBV15	14	TRBJ2-3	CATSPGGASDTQYF	TGTGCCACCAGCCCCGGAGGGGCGTCAGATACGCAGTATTTT
once	TRBD2	TRBV9	15	TRBJ2-3	CASSVNGRAGDTQYF	TGTGCCAGCAGCGTAAACGGGAGGGCCGGCGATACGCAGTATTTT
once	.	TRBV7-9	14	TRBJ1-1	CASSLVGVNTEAFF	TGTGCCAGCAGCTTAGTGGGCGTAAACACTGAAGCTTTCTTT
few	.	TRBV7-8	13	TRBJ2-2	CASSSLWPGELFF	TGTGCCAGCAGCTCCTTATGGCCCGGGGAGCTGTTTTTT
.	.	TRBV5-1	14	TRBJ2-2	CASSLVGGTGELFF	TGCGCCAGCAGCTTGGTGGGGGGCACCGGGGAGCTGTTTTTT
few	.	TRBV27	14	TRBJ2-1	CASSLTWGPNEQFF	TGTGCCAGCAGTTTGACGTGGGGGCCCAATGAGCAGTTCTTC
.	.	TRBV9	12	TRBJ2-5	CASSVAQETQYF	TGTGCCAGCAGCGTAGCACAAGAGACCCAGTACTTC
.	.	TRBV15	12	TRBJ2-3	CATSRSADTQYF	TGTGCCACCAGCAGATCGGCAGATACGCAGTATTTT
.	TRBD2	TRBV2	16	TRBJ2-7	CASSRRTSGYSYEQYF	TGTGCCAGCAGCCGCCGCACTAGCGGATACTCCTACGAGCAGTACTTC
.	.	TRBV5-1	14	TRBJ2-7	CASSPNYRPYEQYF	TGCGCCAGCAGCCCGAACTATCGCCCGTACGAGCAGTACTTC
.	TRBD1	TRBV7-8	16	TRBJ1-1	CASSWGLQGSNTEAFF	TGTGCCAGCAGCTGGGGTTTACAGGGGTCGAACACTGAAGCTTTCTTT
few	.	TRBV19	16	TRBJ2-7	CASSKQTATGSYEQYF	TGTGCCAGTAGTAAGCAGACAGCGACGGGCTCCTACGAGCAGTACTTC
.	.	TRBV5-6	11	TRBJ2-2	CASSLYGELFF	TGTGCCAGCAGCTTGTACGGGGAGCTGTTTTTT
.	TRBD1	TRBV29-1	15	TRBJ2-7	CSASVPGQFLYEQYF	TGCAGCGCTTCAGTACCGGGACAGTTTTTGTACGAGCAGTACTTC
.	.	TRBV21-1	14	TRBJ2-7	CASSSRTSSYEQYF	TGTGCCAGCAGCAGCCGGACTTCTTCCTACGAGCAGTACTTC
.	.	TRBV5-6	16	TRBJ1-3	CASSLAGDFSGNTIYF	TGTGCCAGCAGCTTGGCAGGGGATTTCTCTGGAAACACCATATATTTT
.	.	TRBV7-9	15	TRBJ2-3	CASSLAGATTDTQYF	TGTGCCAGCAGCTTAGCGGGGGCTACCACAGATACGCAGTATTTT
.	.	TRBV28	13	TRBJ1-2	CASSFASREGYTF	TGTGCCAGCAGTTTCGCGAGTCGAGAGGGCTACACCTTC
.	.	TRBV9	14	TRBJ2-7	CASSVGGLNYEQYF	TGTGCCAGCAGCGTGGGGGGACTGAACTACGAGCAGTACTTC
.	TRBD1	TRBV5-8	14	TRBJ1-3	CASSLGQGGNTIYF	TGTGCCAGCAGCTTGGGACAGGGGGGAAACACCATATATTTT